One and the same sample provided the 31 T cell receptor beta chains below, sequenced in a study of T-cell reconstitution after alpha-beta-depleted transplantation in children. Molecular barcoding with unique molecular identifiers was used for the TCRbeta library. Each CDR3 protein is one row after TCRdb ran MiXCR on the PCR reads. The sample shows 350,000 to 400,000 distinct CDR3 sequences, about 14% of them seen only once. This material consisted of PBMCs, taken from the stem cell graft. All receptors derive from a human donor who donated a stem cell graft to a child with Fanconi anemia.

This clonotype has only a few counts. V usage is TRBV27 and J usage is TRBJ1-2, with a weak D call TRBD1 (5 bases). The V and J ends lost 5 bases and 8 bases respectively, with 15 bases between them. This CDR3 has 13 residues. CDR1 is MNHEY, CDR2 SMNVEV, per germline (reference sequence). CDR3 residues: CASSRGRVDGYTF. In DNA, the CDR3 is TGTGCCAGCAGTAGGGGCAGGGTGGACGGCTACACCTTC.

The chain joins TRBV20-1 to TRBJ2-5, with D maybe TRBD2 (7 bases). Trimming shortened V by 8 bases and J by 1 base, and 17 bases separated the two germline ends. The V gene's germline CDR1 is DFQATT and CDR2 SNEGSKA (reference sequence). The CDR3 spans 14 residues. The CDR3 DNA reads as TGCAGTTTGCTGGGAGGGGGGATCCAAGAGACCCAGTACTTC. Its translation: CSLLGGGIQETQYF.

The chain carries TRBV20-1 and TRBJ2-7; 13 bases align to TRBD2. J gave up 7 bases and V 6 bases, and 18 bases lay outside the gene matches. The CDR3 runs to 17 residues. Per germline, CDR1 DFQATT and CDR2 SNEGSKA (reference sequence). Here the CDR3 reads CSATDPGTSGDLREQYF. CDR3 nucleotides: TGCAGTGCAACAGACCCCGGGACTAGCGGGGATTTGAGGGAGCAGTACTTC.

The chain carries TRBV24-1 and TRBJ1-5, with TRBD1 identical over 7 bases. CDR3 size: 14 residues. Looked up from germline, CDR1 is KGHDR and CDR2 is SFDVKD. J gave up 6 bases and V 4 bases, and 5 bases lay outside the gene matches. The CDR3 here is CATSDTGTVQPQHF. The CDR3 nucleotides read TGTGCCACCAGTGACACCGGGACAGTTCAGCCCCAGCATTTT.

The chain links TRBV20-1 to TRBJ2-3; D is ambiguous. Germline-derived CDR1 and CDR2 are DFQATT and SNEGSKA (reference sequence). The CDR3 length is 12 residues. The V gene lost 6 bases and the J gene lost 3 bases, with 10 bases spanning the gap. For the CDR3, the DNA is TGCAGTGCCGGACCTTGGACAGATACGCAGTATTTT. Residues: CSAGPWTDTQYF.

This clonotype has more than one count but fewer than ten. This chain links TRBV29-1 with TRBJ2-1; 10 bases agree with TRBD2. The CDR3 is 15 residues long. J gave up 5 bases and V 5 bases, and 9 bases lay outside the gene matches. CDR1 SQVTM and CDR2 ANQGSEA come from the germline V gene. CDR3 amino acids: CSVLGGLAGDNEQFF. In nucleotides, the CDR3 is TGCAGCGTTCTCGGAGGGCTAGCGGGGGACAATGAGCAGTTCTTC.

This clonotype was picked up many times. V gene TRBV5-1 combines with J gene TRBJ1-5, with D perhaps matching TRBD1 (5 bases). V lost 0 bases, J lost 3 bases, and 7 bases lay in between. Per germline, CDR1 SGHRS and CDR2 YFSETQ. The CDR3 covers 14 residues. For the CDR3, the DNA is TGCGCCAGCAGCTTGGGACAGCCCAATCAGCCCCAGCATTTT. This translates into CASSLGQPNQPQHF.

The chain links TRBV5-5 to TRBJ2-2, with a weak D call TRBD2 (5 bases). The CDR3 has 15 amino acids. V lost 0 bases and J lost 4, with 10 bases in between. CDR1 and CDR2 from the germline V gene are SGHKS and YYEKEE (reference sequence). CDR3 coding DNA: TGTGCCAGCAGCTTGGAAGAGGGCTCCACCGGGGAGCTGTTTTTT. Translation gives CASSLEEGSTGELFF.

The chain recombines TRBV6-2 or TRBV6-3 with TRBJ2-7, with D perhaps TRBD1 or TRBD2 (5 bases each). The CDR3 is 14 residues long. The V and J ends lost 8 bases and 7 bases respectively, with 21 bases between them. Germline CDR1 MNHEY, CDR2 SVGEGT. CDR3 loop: CASASSMGPPEQYV. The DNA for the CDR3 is TGTGCCAGCGCTTCATCAATGGGACCTCCGGAGCAGTACGTC.

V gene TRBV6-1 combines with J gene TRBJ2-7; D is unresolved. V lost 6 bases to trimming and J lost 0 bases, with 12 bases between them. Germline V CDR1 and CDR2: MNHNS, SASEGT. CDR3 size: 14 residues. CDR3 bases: TGTGCCAGCAGCCCCGGAACCAGCTCCTACGAGCAGTACGTC. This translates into CASSPGTSSYEQYV.

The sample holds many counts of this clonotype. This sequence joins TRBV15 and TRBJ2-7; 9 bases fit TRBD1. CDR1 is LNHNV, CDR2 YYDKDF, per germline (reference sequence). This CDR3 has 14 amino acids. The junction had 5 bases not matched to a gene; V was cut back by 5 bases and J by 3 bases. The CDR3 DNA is TGTGCCACCAGCTCCGGGACAGGGCACTACGAGCAGTACTTC. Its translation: CATSSGTGHYEQYF.

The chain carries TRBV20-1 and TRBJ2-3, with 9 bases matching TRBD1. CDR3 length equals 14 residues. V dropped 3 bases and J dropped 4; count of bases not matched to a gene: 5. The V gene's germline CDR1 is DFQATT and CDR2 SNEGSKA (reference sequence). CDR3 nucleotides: TGCAGTGCTAGTATAGGGACAGGGCCAGATACGCAGTATTTT. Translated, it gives CSASIGTGPDTQYF.

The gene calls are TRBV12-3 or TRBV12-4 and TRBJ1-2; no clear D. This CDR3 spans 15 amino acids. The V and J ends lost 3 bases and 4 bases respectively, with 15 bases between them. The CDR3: CASSFSRLTSYGYTF. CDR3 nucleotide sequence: TGTGCCAGCAGTTTCTCGAGACTTACTAGCTATGGCTACACCTTC.

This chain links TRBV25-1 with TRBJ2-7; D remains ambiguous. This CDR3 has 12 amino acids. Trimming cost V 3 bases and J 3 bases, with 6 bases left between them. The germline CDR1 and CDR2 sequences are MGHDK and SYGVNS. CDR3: CASSDDNYEQYF. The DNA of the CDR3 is TGTGCCAGCAGTGACGACAACTACGAGCAGTACTTC.

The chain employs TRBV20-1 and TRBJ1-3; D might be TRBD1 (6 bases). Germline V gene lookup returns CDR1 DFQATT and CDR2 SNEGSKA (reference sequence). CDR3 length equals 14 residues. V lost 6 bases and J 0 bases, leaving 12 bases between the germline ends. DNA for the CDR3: TGCAGTGCCGAAGGGGGAGACTCTGGAAACACCATATATTTT. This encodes CSAEGGDSGNTIYF.

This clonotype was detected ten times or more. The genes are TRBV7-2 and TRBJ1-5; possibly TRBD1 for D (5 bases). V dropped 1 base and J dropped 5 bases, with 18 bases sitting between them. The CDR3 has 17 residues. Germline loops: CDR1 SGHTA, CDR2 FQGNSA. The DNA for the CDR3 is TGTGCCAGCAGCTTAGTAGCCGGGACGGGAGTTCATCAGCCCCAGCATTTT. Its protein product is CASSLVAGTGVHQPQHF. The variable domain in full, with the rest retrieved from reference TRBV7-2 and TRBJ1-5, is GAGVSQSPSNKVTEKGKDVELRCDPISGHTALYWYRQSLGQGLEFLIYFQGNSAPDKSGLPSDRFSAERTGGSVSTLTIQRTQQEDSAVYLCASSLVAGTGVHQPQHFGDGTRLSIL.

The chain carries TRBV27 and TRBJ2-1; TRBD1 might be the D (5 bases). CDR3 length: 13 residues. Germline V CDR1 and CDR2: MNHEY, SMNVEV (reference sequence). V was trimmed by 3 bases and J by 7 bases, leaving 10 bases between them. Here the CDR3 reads CASSFGRVNEQFF. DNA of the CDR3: TGTGCCAGCAGTTTTGGCAGGGTTAATGAGCAGTTCTTC.

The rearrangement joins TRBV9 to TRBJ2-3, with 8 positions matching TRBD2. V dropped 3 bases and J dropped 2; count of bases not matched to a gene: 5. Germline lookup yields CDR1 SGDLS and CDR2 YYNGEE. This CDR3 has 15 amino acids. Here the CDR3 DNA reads TGTGCCAGCAGCGGCTTAGCGGGGCTCACAGATACGCAGTATTTT. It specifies CASSGLAGLTDTQYF.

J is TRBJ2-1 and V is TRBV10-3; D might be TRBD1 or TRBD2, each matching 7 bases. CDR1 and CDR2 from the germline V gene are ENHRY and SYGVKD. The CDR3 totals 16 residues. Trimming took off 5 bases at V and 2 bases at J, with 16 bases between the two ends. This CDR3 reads CAISQQGGGTYNEQFF. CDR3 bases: TGTGCCATCAGTCAACAGGGAGGGGGCACCTACAATGAGCAGTTCTTC.

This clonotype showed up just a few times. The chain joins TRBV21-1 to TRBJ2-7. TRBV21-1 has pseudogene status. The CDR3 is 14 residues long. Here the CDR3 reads CASSKAGPSCEQYF. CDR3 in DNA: TGTGCCAGCAGCAAAGCGGGACCGAGTTGCGAGCAGTACTTC.

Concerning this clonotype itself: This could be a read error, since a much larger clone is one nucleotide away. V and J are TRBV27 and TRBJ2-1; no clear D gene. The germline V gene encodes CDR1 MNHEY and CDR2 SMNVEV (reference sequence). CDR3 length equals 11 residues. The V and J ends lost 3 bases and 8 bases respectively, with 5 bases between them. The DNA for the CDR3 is TGTGCCAGCAGTTTCTTCGATGAGCAGTTCTTC. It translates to CASSFFDEQFF.

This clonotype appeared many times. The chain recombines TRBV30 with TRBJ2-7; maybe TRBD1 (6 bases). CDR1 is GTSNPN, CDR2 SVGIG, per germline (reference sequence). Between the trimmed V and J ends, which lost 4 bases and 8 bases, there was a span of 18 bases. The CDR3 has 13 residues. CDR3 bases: TGTGCCTGGAATGGACAGTCTGCCCCTAAGCAGTACTTC. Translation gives CAWNGQSAPKQYF.

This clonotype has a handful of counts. CDR3 bases: TGTGCCAGCAGTCCCTGGGACACGAGAAATTCACCCCTCCACTTT. Translating it yields CASSPWDTRNSPLHF. The chain joins TRBV27 to TRBJ1-6; possibly TRBD1 for D (6 bases). Trimming pared 5 bases from V and 7 bases from J, leaving 15 bases between. The CDR3 covers 15 residues. Germline CDR1 reads MNHEY; CDR2 reads SMNVEV (reference sequence).

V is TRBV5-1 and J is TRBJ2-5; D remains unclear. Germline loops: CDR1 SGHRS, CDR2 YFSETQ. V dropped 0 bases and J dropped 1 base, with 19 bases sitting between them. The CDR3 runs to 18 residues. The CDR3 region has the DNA TGCGCCAGCAGCTTGGCCACGAGTATGGACCCGCTCCAAGAGACCCAGTACTTC. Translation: CASSLATSMDPLQETQYF.

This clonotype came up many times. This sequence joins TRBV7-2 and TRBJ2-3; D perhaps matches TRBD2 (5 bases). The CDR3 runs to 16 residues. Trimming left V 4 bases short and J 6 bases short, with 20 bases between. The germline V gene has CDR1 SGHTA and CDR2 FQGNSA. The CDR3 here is CASSSWWETTTDTQYF. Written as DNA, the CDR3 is TGTGCCAGCAGCTCATGGTGGGAGACCACGACGGATACGCAGTATTTT.

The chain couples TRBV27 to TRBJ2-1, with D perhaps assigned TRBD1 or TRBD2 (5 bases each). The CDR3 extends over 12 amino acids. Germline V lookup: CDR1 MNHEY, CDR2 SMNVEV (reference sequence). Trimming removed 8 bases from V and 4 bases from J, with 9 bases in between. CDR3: CASLGGYNEQFF. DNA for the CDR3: TGTGCCAGCCTTGGGGGTTACAATGAGCAGTTCTTC.

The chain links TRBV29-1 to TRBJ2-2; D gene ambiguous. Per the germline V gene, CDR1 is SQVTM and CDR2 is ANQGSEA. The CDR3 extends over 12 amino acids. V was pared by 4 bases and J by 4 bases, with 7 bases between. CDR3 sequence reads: CSVVSGTGELFF. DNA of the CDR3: TGCAGCGTTGTCTCCGGCACCGGGGAGCTGTTTTTT.

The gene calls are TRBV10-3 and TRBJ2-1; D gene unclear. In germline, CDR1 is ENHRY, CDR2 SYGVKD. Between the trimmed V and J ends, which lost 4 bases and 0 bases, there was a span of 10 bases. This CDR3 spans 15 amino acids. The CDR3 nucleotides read TGTGCCATCAGTGTGCAGCTAAGCTCCTACAATGAGCAGTTCTTC. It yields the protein CAISVQLSSYNEQFF.

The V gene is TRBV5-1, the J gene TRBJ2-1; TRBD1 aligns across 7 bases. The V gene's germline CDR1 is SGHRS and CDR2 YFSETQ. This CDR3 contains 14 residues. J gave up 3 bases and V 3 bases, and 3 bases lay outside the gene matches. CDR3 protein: CASSSGQDYNEQFF. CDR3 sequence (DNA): TGCGCCAGCAGCTCAGGACAGGACTACAATGAGCAGTTCTTC.

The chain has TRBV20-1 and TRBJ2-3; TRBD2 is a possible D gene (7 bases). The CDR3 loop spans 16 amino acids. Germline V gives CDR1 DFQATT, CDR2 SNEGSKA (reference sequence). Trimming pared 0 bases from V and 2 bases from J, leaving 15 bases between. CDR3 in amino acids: CSARDNRGANTDTQYF. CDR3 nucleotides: TGCAGTGCTAGAGATAACCGGGGGGCAAACACAGATACGCAGTATTTT.

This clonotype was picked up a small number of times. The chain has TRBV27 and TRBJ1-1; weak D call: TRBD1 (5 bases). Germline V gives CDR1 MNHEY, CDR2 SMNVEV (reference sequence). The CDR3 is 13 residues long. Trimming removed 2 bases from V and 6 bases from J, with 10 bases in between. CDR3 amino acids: CASSLQGWAEAFF. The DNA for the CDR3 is TGTGCCAGCAGTTTACAGGGTTGGGCTGAAGCTTTCTTT.